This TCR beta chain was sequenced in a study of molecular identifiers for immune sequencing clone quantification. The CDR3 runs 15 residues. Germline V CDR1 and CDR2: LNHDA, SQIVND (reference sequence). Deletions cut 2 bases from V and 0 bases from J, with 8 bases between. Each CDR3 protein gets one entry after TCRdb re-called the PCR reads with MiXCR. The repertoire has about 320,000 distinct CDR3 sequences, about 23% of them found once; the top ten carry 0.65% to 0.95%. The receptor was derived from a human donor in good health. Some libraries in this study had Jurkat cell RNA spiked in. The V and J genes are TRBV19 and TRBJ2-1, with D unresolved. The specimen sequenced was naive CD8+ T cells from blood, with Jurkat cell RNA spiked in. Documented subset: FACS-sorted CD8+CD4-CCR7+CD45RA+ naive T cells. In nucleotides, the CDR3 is TGTGCCAGTAGTATATTAACCAACTCCTACAATGAGCAGTTCTTC. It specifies CASSILTNSYNEQFF.